This TCR beta chain was documented in a study of early T cells in non-severe SARS-CoV-2 infection. TCRdb passed the 5' RACE reads through MiXCR, listing each CDR3 protein once. The sample lists 83,000 or so distinct CDR3 sequences, about 9.4% occurring once. Overall study findings and caveats: Comparison of clonotypes with VDJdb favored anti-spike CD8 responses while missing private and CD4 specificities.

Germline V gene sequence: CDR1 KGHSH, CDR2 LQKENI. This CDR3 is built from 11 residues. Trimming shortened V by 3 bases and J by 6 bases, and 4 bases separated the two germline ends. This clonotype was seen only a few times. No antigen is known for it. V and J are TRBV18 and TRBJ2-3; D uncertain. The sequencing here drew on whole blood, taken at baseline. This TCR was sampled from an adult who was a healthcare worker with PCR-confirmed SARS-CoV-2 infection or an uninfected control (not recorded which). Here the CDR3 DNA reads TGTGCCAGCTCACCTGCGGATACGCAGTATTTT. This encodes CASSPADTQYF.